A selection of T cell receptor beta chains follows, all from one sample in a study of cytomegalovirus exposure and HLA in healthy donors. This table comes from immunoSEQ multiplex PCR, and its TCRdb copy is limited to in-frame clones, with some not included. The sample lists tens of thousands of clones, roughly two thirds seen once, with about 2.3% in the top ten. The sample taken for sequencing was PBMCs. These receptors all come from a human donor in good health. Each CDR3 is given with its conserved first and last residue.

j_call,cdr3_length,v_call,cdr3_aa
TRBJ2-1,16,TRBV29-1,CSAVGQSEVSYNEQFF
TRBJ1-6,15,TRBV27,CASSPRGLNNSPLHF
TRBJ2-5,15,TRBV2,CASSPIGGLGETQYF
TRBJ2-5,14,TRBV5-1,CASRPGQGRETQYF
TRBJ2-7,14,TRBV9,CASSVVASSYEQYF
TRBJ1-1,17,TRBV6-1,CASSVRGTGGMNTEAFF
TRBJ1-2,14,TRBV19,CASTAPDRDYGYTF
TRBJ1-6,13,TRBV6-1,CASSTQEASPLHF
TRBJ2-3,16,TRBV9,CASSVAHRGGTDTQYF
TRBJ1-5,13,TRBV6-4,CASSDVYGQPQHF
TRBJ1-1,14,TRBV4-1,CASSRDRWNTEAFF
TRBJ1-3,13,TRBV5-1,CASSLGQGDTIYF
TRBJ2-7,15,TRBV19,CASSSTLGTSLEQYF